A single sample is the source of the 31 T cell receptor beta chains below, sequenced in a study of cytomegalovirus exposure and HLA in healthy donors. The PCR ran on 60 Vbeta and 13 Jbeta primers. TCRdb keeps only in-frame clones here, not all; method: immunoSEQ multiplex PCR. Recorded for this sample: about 64,000 clones. Sequenced: PBMCs. Receptors were obtained from a woman aged 18 to 35 in good health and CMV-seronegative.

The CDR3 nucleotides are TGTGCCAGCAGCTTCGGACAGGATCTGAGCGCCTACGAGCAGTACTTC. As protein: CASSFGQDLSAYEQYF. The J gene is TRBJ2-7, the V gene TRBV7-8; 7 bases line up with TRBD1. J lost 2 bases, V lost 3 bases, and 10 bases had no gene match. The CDR3 runs to 16 residues. The germline gives CDR1 SGHVS, CDR2 FQNEAQ.

About this clone itself: Other DNA sequences of this sample code for an identical CDR3. This chain connects TRBV18 to TRBJ1-2, with TRBD1 matching 7 bases. Germline CDR1 reads KGHSH; CDR2 reads LQKENI. This CDR3 has 12 amino acids. V gave up 5 bases and J gave up 6 bases; unmatched junction bases: 3. CDR3 residues: CASSRQGDGYTF. The CDR3 bases are TGTGCCAGCTCAAGACAGGGAGATGGCTACACCTTC.

The gene calls are TRBV6-5 and TRBJ1-2; no clear D. Germline-derived CDR1 and CDR2 are MNHEY and SVGAGI. V lost 6 bases and J lost 2, with 13 bases in between. The CDR3 contains 14 residues. The CDR3 region is CASRFVSSNYGYTF. CDR3 bases: TGTGCCAGCAGATTTGTGTCGTCGAACTATGGCTACACCTTC.

This chain links TRBV4-1 with TRBJ2-1; TRBD2 agrees at 9 bases. V was clipped by 0 bases and J by 2 bases; unmatched bases: 2. This CDR3 contains 16 residues. Germline CDR1 is MGHRA and CDR2 is YSYEKL. The CDR3: CASSQDAGGAYNEQFF. CDR3 in DNA: TGCGCCAGCAGCCAAGATGCGGGAGGGGCCTACAATGAGCAGTTCTTC.

The chain recombines TRBV5-4 with TRBJ2-1; perhaps TRBD2 as D (5 bases). The CDR3 contains 15 residues. The V end lost 4 bases, the J end lost 11 bases, and 22 bases lay between the germline ends. CDR1 and CDR2 from the germline V gene are SGHNT and YYREEE (reference sequence). Written as DNA, the CDR3 is TGTGCCAGCAGCCCCGACGGGTTACGGGGTGAAAAGCAGTTCTTC. Its translation is CASSPDGLRGEKQFF.

The V call is TRBV30, the J call TRBJ1-1; D may be TRBD1 (5 bases). The V and J ends lost 2 bases and 3 bases respectively, with 19 bases between them. Germline V gene sequence: CDR1 GTSNPN, CDR2 SVGIG (reference sequence). CDR3 length: 16 residues. CDR3 region: CAWSSPPGREDTEAFF. The CDR3 nucleotides are TGTGCCTGGAGTTCTCCTCCGGGCAGGGAGGACACTGAAGCTTTCTTT.

The chain couples TRBV2 to TRBJ2-2; D might be TRBD2 (5 bases). Looked up from germline, CDR1 is SNHLY and CDR2 is FYNNEI. This CDR3 comprises 14 residues. V shed 0 bases and J shed 6 bases, with 8 bases lying between them. CDR3 residues: CASSEADYAGELFF. The CDR3 DNA sequence: TGTGCCAGCAGTGAAGCCGACTACGCCGGGGAGCTGTTTTTT.

This chain joins TRBV5-1 and TRBJ2-1; no clear D. Germline CDR1 is SGHRS and CDR2 is YFSETQ. V lost 3 bases and J lost 4, with 11 bases in between. The CDR3 spans 14 residues. The CDR3 loop reads CASSSHTEYNEQFF. In nucleotides, the CDR3 is TGCGCCAGCAGCTCTCATACTGAGTACAATGAGCAGTTCTTC. The complete variable domain, with remaining parts taken from reference TRBV5-1 and TRBJ2-1, reads KAGVTQTPRYLIKTRGQQVTLSCSPISGHRSVSWYQQTPGQGLQFLFEYFSETQRNKGNFPGRFSGRQFSNSRSEMNVSTLELGDSALYLCASSSHTEYNEQFFGPGTRLTVL.

The rearrangement uses TRBV5-4 and TRBJ2-7; TRBD2 matches at 7 bases. The V segment lost 3 bases and the J segment 3 bases; nucleotides outside the gene matches: 3. The CDR3 consists of 13 residues. Germline-derived CDR1 and CDR2 are SGHNT and YYREEE (reference sequence). DNA for the CDR3: TGTGCCAGCAGCTGGGACTATCGCTACGAGCAGTACTTC. Protein sequence: CASSWDYRYEQYF.

This chain uses TRBV7-9 with TRBJ1-6; 8 bases line up with TRBD1. This CDR3 has 16 residues. J lost 10 bases, V lost 5 bases, and 13 bases had no gene match. Germline V CDR1 and CDR2: SEHNR, FQNEAQ (reference sequence). CDR3 in DNA: TGTGCCAGCAGCACAGTCCGGGACAGGTTGGAGTCACCCCTCCACTTT. The encoded protein is CASSTVRDRLESPLHF.

The chain links TRBV5-1 to TRBJ2-5; 10 bases line up with TRBD2. Germline-derived CDR1 and CDR2 are SGHRS and YFSETQ. J was trimmed by 1 base and V by 3 bases; bases with no gene match: 3. The length of the CDR3 is 15 residues. CDR3 coding DNA: TGCGCCAGCAGCTACGGGACTAGCGTCCAAGAGACCCAGTACTTC. Translated: CASSYGTSVQETQYF.

This rearrangement joins TRBV29-1 to TRBJ1-1; D might be TRBD1 (6 bases). Trimming cost V 4 bases and J 3 bases, with 12 bases left between them. This CDR3 contains 13 residues. Looked up from germline, CDR1 is SQVTM and CDR2 is ANQGSEA. The CDR3 protein is CSVGGGLDTEAFF. The CDR3 bases are TGCAGCGTTGGCGGGGGCCTTGACACTGAAGCTTTCTTT. Using reference TRBV29-1 and TRBJ1-1 for the parts outside the CDR3, the full variable domain is SAVISQKPSRDICQRGTSLTIQCQVDSQVTMMFWYRQQPGQSLTLIATANQGSEATYESGFVIDKFPISRPNLTFSTLTVSNMSPEDSSIYLCSVGGGLDTEAFFGQGTRLTVV.

The V call is TRBV2, the J call TRBJ1-1; TRBD1 aligns across 8 bases. Per the germline V gene, CDR1 is SNHLY and CDR2 is FYNNEI. The CDR3 loop spans 14 amino acids. Unmatched junction bases numbered 3, after V lost 6 bases and J lost 0 bases. The CDR3 region is CASSLTGVNTEAFF. DNA for the CDR3: TGTGCCAGCAGCTTGACAGGGGTGAACACTGAAGCTTTCTTT.

In DNA form, the CDR3 reads TGTGCCAGCAGTTGCATCGGGACACTCTATGGCTACACCTTC. Translated, it gives CASSCIGTLYGYTF. The chain links TRBV6-5 to TRBJ1-2, with a weak D call TRBD1 (6 bases). This CDR3 region has 14 residues. The V gene's germline CDR1 is MNHEY and CDR2 SVGAGI. Trimming stripped 4 bases from V and 4 bases from J, with 13 bases between.

In regard to this clone: The junction departs from the called germline gene at one end, perhaps through a read error. The V and J genes are TRBV20-1 and TRBJ1-1; no clear D. Germline V gene data show CDR1 as DFQATT and CDR2 as SNEGSKA (reference sequence). The CDR3 spans 11 residues. The CDR3 loop is CNAKAGDEAFF. Here the CDR3 DNA reads TGCAATGCTAAGGCCGGGGATGAAGCTTTCTTT.

The genes are TRBV6-5 and TRBJ2-7; 10 bases are a match to TRBD1. The CDR3 is 12 amino acids. CDR1 is MNHEY and CDR2 is SVGAGI in the germline V gene. CDR3 in amino acids: CAARQGAEEQYF. The CDR3 DNA reads TGTGCGGCGAGACAGGGGGCGGAAGAGCAGTACTTC.

V is TRBV5-6 and J is TRBJ1-2, with D perhaps TRBD1 (5 bases). CDR3 size: 14 residues. The germline V gene encodes CDR1 SGHDT and CDR2 YYEEEE. Trimming pared 3 bases from V and 4 bases from J, leaving 13 bases between. CDR3 nucleotide sequence: TGTGCCAGCAGCTCGCGGGACGGTTCCTATGGCTACACCTTC. Translating it yields CASSSRDGSYGYTF.

V usage is TRBV19 and J usage is TRBJ2-1, with 15 bases fitting TRBD2. Germline CDR1 reads LNHDA; CDR2 reads SQIVND (reference sequence). The CDR3 is 16 residues long. J was trimmed by 8 bases and V by 6 bases; bases with no gene match: 8. For the CDR3, the DNA is TGTGCCAGTAGCCAACCGGGACTAGCGGGAGGATATGAGCAGTTCTTC. This encodes CASSQPGLAGGYEQFF. Drawing the rest from reference TRBV19 and TRBJ2-1, the complete variable domain is DGGITQSPKYLFRKEGQNVTLSCEQNLNHDAMYWYRQDPGQGLRLIYYSQIVNDFQKGDIAEGYSVSREKKESFPLTVTSAQKNPTAFYLCASSQPGLAGGYEQFFGPGTRLTVL.

Details on this clone: Other DNA sequences in the sample encode the same CDR3. The rearrangement links TRBV5-4 to TRBJ1-1, with a weak D call TRBD1 (5 bases). V gave up 4 bases and J gave up 1 base, with 8 bases separating them. The CDR3 has 13 amino acids. The germline gives CDR1 SGHNT, CDR2 YYREEE (reference sequence). This CDR3 reads CASSLDRNTEAFF. The DNA of the CDR3 is TGTGCCAGCAGCCTTGACAGGAACACTGAAGCTTTCTTT.

To note about this clone: This likely comes from a read error, as the CDR3 has no conserved phenylalanine or tryptophan at its end. The limits of the CDR3 on the DNA are not certain, so only TCRdb's listed CDR3 is given. V is TRBV2 and J is TRBJ1-1; the table's D call, TRBD1, has no DNA check behind it. Germline CDR1 SNHLY, CDR2 FYNNEI. Ends included, the CDR3 has 13 residues. CDR3: CASSELELTTGLY.

V and J are TRBV4-1 and TRBJ2-2, with 9 bases lining up with TRBD2. The V gene end was trimmed by 1 base and the J gene end by 1 base; junction bases not matched to a gene: 7. Per germline, CDR1 MGHRA and CDR2 YSYEKL. The CDR3 consists of 18 residues. Here the CDR3 reads CASSQGARLAENTGELFF. The CDR3 bases are TGCGCCAGCAGCCAAGGTGCCAGACTAGCGGAGAACACCGGGGAGCTGTTTTTT.

The rearrangement uses TRBV30 and TRBJ1-1; TRBD1 is a possible D gene (5 bases). V lost 0 bases to trimming and J lost 2 bases, with 16 bases between them. Germline V gene sequence: CDR1 GTSNPN, CDR2 SVGIG (reference sequence). CDR3 length: 16 residues. The CDR3 coding sequence is TGTGCCTGGAGTGTCGTCGGGGGGGTCCAAAACACTGAAGCTTTCTTT. Translated: CAWSVVGGVQNTEAFF. Combining the CDR3 with reference TRBV30 and TRBJ1-1 gives the whole variable domain SQTIHQWPATLVQPVGSPLSLECTVEGTSNPNLYWYRQAAGRGLQLLFYSVGIGQISSEVPQNLSASRPQDRQFILSSKKLLLSDSGFYLCAWSVVGGVQNTEAFFGQGTRLTVV.

This chain connects TRBV5-1 to TRBJ1-5; possible D gene TRBD1, 6 bases. The CDR3 is 15 residues long. Trimming removed 5 bases at V and 1 base at J, with 13 bases between. The germline gives CDR1 SGHRS, CDR2 YFSETQ. DNA of the CDR3: TGCGCCAGCAGTGCACAGGGTTCGAGCAATCAGCCCCAGCATTTT. Amino acids: CASSAQGSSNQPQHF.

CDR3 in amino acids: CSARGLAGGEEQFF. Here the CDR3 DNA reads TGCAGCGCGCGGGGACTAGCGGGAGGGGAAGAGCAGTTCTTC. V usage is TRBV29-1 and J usage is TRBJ2-1; the match to TRBD2 covers 16 bases. The CDR3 is 14 residues long. Germline V lookup: CDR1 SQVTM, CDR2 ANQGSEA. V lost 7 bases, J lost 10 bases, and 7 bases stayed unmatched.

By frequency, this clone registers medium-sized (0.01 to 0.1%). DNA of the CDR3: TGTGCCAGCAGCTTAGAAGCGGCAGTATACAATGAGCAGTTCTTC. Translated: CASSLEAAVYNEQFF. This chain uses TRBV11-2 with TRBJ2-1, with D possibly matching TRBD2 (5 bases). Germline values: CDR1 SGHAT, CDR2 FQNNGV. The CDR3 is 15 amino acids. Trimming cost V 0 bases and J 4 bases, with 10 bases left between them.

J is TRBJ2-7 and V is TRBV9; weak D call: TRBD1 (6 bases). V lost 0 bases to trimming and J lost 4 bases, with 11 bases between them. The CDR3 runs to 14 residues. Germline values: CDR1 SGDLS, CDR2 YYNGEE. Written as DNA, the CDR3 is TGTGCCAGCAGCGTAGCGGCAGGGGAGTACGAGCAGTACTTC. This encodes CASSVAAGEYEQYF.

With respect to this clone: The sample carries other DNA sequences with the same CDR3. The chain recombines TRBV6-5 with TRBJ1-5; no clear D gene. Germline lookup yields CDR1 MNHEY and CDR2 SVGAGI. Trimming left V 2 bases short and J 2 bases short, with 7 bases between. The CDR3 has 14 residues. The CDR3 nucleotides read TGTGCCAGCAGTTACAGCCGGGGCAATCAGCCCCAGCATTTT. This encodes CASSYSRGNQPQHF.

Here the CDR3 reads CASSPTGTGYGYTF. The CDR3 nucleotides are TGTGCCAGCAGTCCGACCGGGACAGGCTATGGCTACACCTTC. The chain is built from TRBV27 and TRBJ1-2; 8 positions agree with TRBD1. The CDR3 is 14 amino acids. The germline CDR1 and CDR2 sequences are MNHEY and SMNVEV (reference sequence). V was pared by 5 bases and J by 4 bases, with 6 bases of the junction left unmatched.

This chain connects TRBV7-6 to TRBJ2-7; D remains unclear. Trimming stripped 4 bases from V and 2 bases from J, with 12 bases between. The CDR3 sequence is 14 residues long. The germline CDR1 and CDR2 sequences are SGHVS and FNYEAQ. The CDR3 protein is CASSSLYGAYEQYF. The CDR3 DNA reads as TGTGCCAGCAGCTCCCTTTATGGAGCCTACGAGCAGTACTTC.

The chain recombines TRBV16 with TRBJ2-7, with 12 nucleotides matching TRBD1. Looked up from germline, CDR1 is KGHSY and CDR2 is FQNENV. The CDR3 totals 16 residues. V dropped 4 bases and J dropped 4; count of bases not matched to a gene: 8. The CDR3 DNA follows: TGTGCCAGCAGCCGGCCGGGACAGGGGGCCGCATACGAGCAGTACTTC. Translating it yields CASSRPGQGAAYEQYF.

The genes are TRBV5-1 and TRBJ1-6, with D possibly being TRBD1 (5 bases). CDR3 length: 15 amino acids. The V and J ends lost 5 bases and 6 bases respectively, with 15 bases between them. Germline-derived CDR1 and CDR2 are SGHRS and YFSETQ. The CDR3 DNA sequence: TGCGCCAGCAGATGGAGCAGGGAGGGTAATTCACCCCTCCACTTT. Protein product: CASRWSREGNSPLHF. Full variable domain (rest looked up from reference TRBV5-1 and TRBJ1-6): KAGVTQTPRYLIKTRGQQVTLSCSPISGHRSVSWYQQTPGQGLQFLFEYFSETQRNKGNFPGRFSGRQFSNSRSEMNVSTLELGDSALYLCASRWSREGNSPLHFGNGTRLTVT.